A single T cell receptor beta chain is shown here with its context. These data belong to a study of T cell responses to AZD1222 COVID-19 vaccine. This table comes from immunoSEQ multiplex PCR, and its TCRdb copy is limited to in-frame clones, with some not included. The data show about 110,000 clones, with about 86% seen just once and approximately 3% held by the top ten. This sequence originates from an adult in good health. The specimen was peripheral blood, collected on day 0 of AZD1222 vaccination.

CDR3 DNA sequence: TGTGCCAGCAGCTCTGGACAGGGGGACTATGGCTACACCTTC. As protein: CASSSGQGDYGYTF. The chain combines TRBV28 with TRBJ1-2; 10 bases map to TRBD1. The CDR3 loop spans 14 amino acids. Germline V lookup: CDR1 MDHEN, CDR2 SYDVKM. The ends lost 6 bases at V and 3 bases at J; junction bases unmatched: 4.